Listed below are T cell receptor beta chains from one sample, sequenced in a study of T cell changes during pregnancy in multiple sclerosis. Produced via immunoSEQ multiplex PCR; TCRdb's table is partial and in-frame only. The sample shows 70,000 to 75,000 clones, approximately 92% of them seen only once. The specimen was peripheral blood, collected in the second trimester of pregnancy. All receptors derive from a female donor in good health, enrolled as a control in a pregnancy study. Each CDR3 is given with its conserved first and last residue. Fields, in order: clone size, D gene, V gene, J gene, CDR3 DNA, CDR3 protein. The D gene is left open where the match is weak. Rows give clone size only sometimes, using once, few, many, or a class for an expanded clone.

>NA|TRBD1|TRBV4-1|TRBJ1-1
TGCGCCAGCAGCCAAGTGGGGCTAGACAGGGGGCGGGCTTTCTTT
CASSQVGLDRGRAFF
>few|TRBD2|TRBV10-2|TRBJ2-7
TGCGCCAGCAGTGAGCCGGGACTAGCTTCCGAGCAGTACTTC
CASSEPGLASEQYF
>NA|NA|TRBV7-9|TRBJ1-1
TGTGCCAGCAGCTCGACAGTAAACACTGAAGCTTTCTTT
CASSSTVNTEAFF
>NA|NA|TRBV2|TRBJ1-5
TGTGCCAGCAGCCCAGAACCGCAGCAGCCCCAGCATTTT
CASSPEPQQPQHF
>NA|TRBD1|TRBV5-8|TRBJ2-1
TGTGCCAGCAGCTTGGTGGTGACAGGGCCCTACAATGAGCAGTTCTTC
CASSLVVTGPYNEQFF
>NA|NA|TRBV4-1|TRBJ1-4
TGCGCCAGCAGCCAAGGAGTAGAAGTACAGAATGAAAAACTGTTTTTT
CASSQGVEVQNEKLFF
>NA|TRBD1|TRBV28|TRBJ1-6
TGTGCCAGCAGTCTCCCCGGGACAGGGGGTAATTCACCCCTCCACTTT
CASSLPGTGGNSPLHF
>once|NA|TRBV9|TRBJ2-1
TGTGCCAGCACCTCCACAGGGAGGGGTATGGTAGGTGAGCAGTTCTTC
CASTSTGRGMVGEQFF
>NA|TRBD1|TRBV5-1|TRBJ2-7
TGCGCCAGCCGAGCAGGGACAGCGTACCCCTACGAGCAGTACTTC
CASRAGTAYPYEQYF
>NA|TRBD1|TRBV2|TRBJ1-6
TGTGCCAGCCATGGGGACAGTAGATCACCCCTCCACTTT
CASHGDSRSPLHF